This entry concerns a single TCR beta chain. Its antigen is currently not known. One base away there is no much larger clone; base qualities are not given. Each collaborating institution followed its own protocols to collect whole blood in K2EDTA tubes. For TCRbeta analysis, collaborators shipped samples as frozen whole blood, isolated PBMCs, or DNA extracted from either of those sample types. V ends up 4 bases short and J 2 bases short, with an unmatched junction base count of 8. The CDR3 numbers 15 residues from cysteine through phenylalanine. The kept DNA is CDR3 alone, 45 bases in frame from the first base. The germline V gene specifies SGHRS as CDR1 and YFSETQ as CDR2. This entry is derived from a study of blood T cell repertoires in COVID-19 (dated by TCRdb to between 2020 and 2021). Some background on the complete study: Samples covering the acute and convalescent phases of COVID-19 were provided by collaborators in the United States, Italy and Spain. The material from the prospective study consisted of cDNA or gDNA derived from T cells, B-cell-depleted T cells, or PBMCs. Subjects who had been exposed to COVID-19, were actively infected with it, or had recovered from it provided the deeply sampled blood TCRbeta repertoires that made up the dataset. The repertoires were released in a freely available public database meant as a resource for research on the immune response to SARS-CoV-2. Samples came from the ongoing ImmuneRACE study (first 160 participants) plus 1,254 subjects from 6 global collaborators. A de-identified subject ID, COVID-19 status, age in years and sex were almost always included in the sample metadata. Where HLA class I and class II types were available, the types were taken from metadata supplied by the sample provider, not from assay-based typing. Study-wide findings and limitations: The amount of clinical and demographic metadata varied by source and participant and was provided uncurated.

TCRbeta CDR3 regions were amplified from genomic DNA using the immunoSEQ Assay, a bias-controlled multiplex PCR. Processing in the source paper ran as follows. The number of nucleated cells in each sample was estimated from the amplification of reference gene primers within the assay. To quantify the absolute abundance of each unique TCRbeta CDR3 rearrangement, sequence reads were collapsed and filtered. Productive Simpson clonality was computed per sample as the square root of Simpson's diversity index over productive rearrangements. Not all clones reach the TCRdb copy of this immuneACCESS table, which keeps in-frame sequences only. Checked studies attribute under half of the gap to unresolved V genes and leave the rest unexplained. The DNA was the basis for D and trimming; V, J and clone size are from that table. The sample yields over 70,000 clones; roughly four fifths were counted once. In total, the top ten clones hold under 4.5% of the sample.

Input material: peripheral blood. This sequence originates from a woman aged 60-75 years with acute or convalescent COVID-19. This sequence uses TRBV5-1 and TRBJ2-5; TRBD1 lines up with 7 middle nucleotides. CDR3 loop: CASSGGRGPQETQYF. At the DNA level, the sequence is TGCGCCAGCAGCGGGGGAAGGGGGCCTCAAGAGACCCAGTACTTC.